The rows below give T cell receptor beta chains drawn from one sample of a study of human thymus T cells. The table came from immunoSEQ multiplex PCR; TCRdb's copy has only in-frame clones and leaves some out. The data show about 130,000 clones, about 93% seen once. Sequencing was done on a sample of thymus tissue. These receptors originate from a boy less than two years old with a congenital heart defect but otherwise immunologically healthy. Each CDR3 is given with its conserved first and last residue. Each record gives: J gene, V gene, clone size, D gene, CDR3 protein, CDR3 DNA. A D gene is named only where the DNA matches it firmly. The size of a clone is reported for some rows only, either as once, few or many, or as a class for expanded clones.

J gene: TRBJ1-6; V gene: TRBV13; clone size: -; D gene: -; CDR3 protein: CASSLVRSGNNSPLHF; CDR3 DNA: TGTGCCAGCAGCTTAGTGCGGTCTGGGAATAATTCACCCCTCCACTTT
J gene: TRBJ2-3; V gene: TRBV10-1; clone size: -; D gene: TRBD2; CDR3 protein: CASSESRLAGLVSEDTQYF; CDR3 DNA: TGCGCCAGCAGTGAGTCCAGACTAGCGGGGCTTGTTTCCGAAGATACGCAGTATTTT
J gene: TRBJ1-5; V gene: TRBV6-4; clone size: -; D gene: TRBD1; CDR3 protein: CASRPDRVRSNQPQHF; CDR3 DNA: TGTGCCAGCAGACCAGACAGGGTTAGGAGCAATCAGCCCCAGCATTTT
J gene: TRBJ1-1; V gene: TRBV6-1; clone size: once; D gene: -; CDR3 protein: CASSEEGGSDTEAFF; CDR3 DNA: TGTGCCAGCAGTGAAGAGGGGGGTTCGGACACTGAAGCTTTCTTT
J gene: TRBJ1-5; V gene: TRBV19; clone size: -; D gene: TRBD1; CDR3 protein: CASSISYRGAQPQHF; CDR3 DNA: TGTGCCAGTAGTATATCTTACAGGGGAGCGCAGCCCCAGCATTTT
J gene: TRBJ2-1; V gene: TRBV5-4; clone size: once; D gene: TRBD2; CDR3 protein: CASSSSGLAEYNEQFF; CDR3 DNA: TGTGCCAGCTCCTCATCCGGGCTAGCGGAATACAATGAGCAGTTCTTC
J gene: TRBJ1-6; V gene: TRBV19; clone size: once; D gene: -; CDR3 protein: CASSLRSGRYNSPLHF; CDR3 DNA: TGTGCCAGTAGTCTGCGTTCGGGGAGGTATAATTCACCCCTCCACTTT
J gene: TRBJ2-2; V gene: TRBV7-2; clone size: -; D gene: -; CDR3 protein: CASSLVLTNTGELFF; CDR3 DNA: TGTGCCAGCAGCTTAGTCCTCACGAACACCGGGGAGCTGTTTTTT
J gene: TRBJ2-1; V gene: TRBV27; clone size: -; D gene: -; CDR3 protein: CASRIAAYNEQFF; CDR3 DNA: TGTGCCAGCCGGATAGCGGCGTACAATGAGCAGTTCTTC
J gene: TRBJ2-7; V gene: TRBV7-2; clone size: -; D gene: TRBD2; CDR3 protein: CASSSRPSGGKYEQYF; CDR3 DNA: TGTGCCAGCAGCTCACGGCCTAGCGGGGGAAAGTACGAGCAGTACTTC
J gene: TRBJ2-5; V gene: TRBV5-6; clone size: -; D gene: TRBD2; CDR3 protein: CASSWDYPGETQYF; CDR3 DNA: TGTGCCAGCAGCTGGGACTACCCAGGCGAGACCCAGTACTTC
J gene: TRBJ1-5; V gene: TRBV28; clone size: -; D gene: -; CDR3 protein: CASSSRGAGSNQPQHF; CDR3 DNA: TGTGCCAGCAGTTCCCGAGGGGCGGGAAGCAATCAGCCCCAGCATTTT
J gene: TRBJ2-5; V gene: TRBV27; clone size: -; D gene: -; CDR3 protein: CASSFRGRETQYF; CDR3 DNA: TGTGCCAGCAGTTTCAGGGGTCGGGAGACCCAGTACTTC
J gene: TRBJ1-1; V gene: TRBV7-9; clone size: -; D gene: -; CDR3 protein: CASRIAGQYTEAFF; CDR3 DNA: TGTGCCAGCAGGATTGCGGGACAATACACTGAAGCTTTCTTT
J gene: TRBJ2-1; V gene: TRBV7-8; clone size: -; D gene: TRBD2; CDR3 protein: CASSSARTSGGPTLSYNEQFF; CDR3 DNA: TGTGCCAGCAGCTCGGCTAGGACTAGCGGGGGCCCTACACTCTCCTACAATGAGCAGTTCTTC
J gene: TRBJ1-1; V gene: TRBV5-6; clone size: -; D gene: TRBD1; CDR3 protein: CASSLIVEDRDRTEAFF; CDR3 DNA: TGTGCCAGCAGCTTGATTGTAGAGGACAGGGATAGGACTGAAGCTTTCTTT
J gene: TRBJ1-1; V gene: TRBV6-1; clone size: -; D gene: -; CDR3 protein: CASSSLGRGNREAFF; CDR3 DNA: TGTGCCAGCAGTTCCCTGGGCAGAGGGAACCGTGAAGCTTTCTTT
J gene: TRBJ2-1; V gene: TRBV5-1; clone size: -; D gene: TRBD2; CDR3 protein: CASSMGTSGGPREFF; CDR3 DNA: TGCGCCAGCAGCATGGGGACTAGCGGGGGCCCGAGGGAGTTCTTC
J gene: TRBJ2-7; V gene: TRBV27; clone size: -; D gene: TRBD2; CDR3 protein: CASGLAGRSYEQYF; CDR3 DNA: TGTGCCAGCGGGTTAGCGGGGCGATCCTACGAGCAGTACTTC
J gene: TRBJ1-6; V gene: TRBV11-2; clone size: -; D gene: TRBD1; CDR3 protein: CASSLDSSGQGANSPLHF; CDR3 DNA: TGTGCCAGCAGCTTAGACTCTTCGGGACAGGGGGCCAATTCACCCCTCCACTTT
J gene: TRBJ2-7; V gene: TRBV30; clone size: -; D gene: -; CDR3 protein: CAWSVFWGLLSYEQYF; CDR3 DNA: TGTGCCTGGAGTGTTTTTTGGGGACTGTTATCCTACGAGCAGTACTTC
J gene: TRBJ1-2; V gene: TRBV28; clone size: -; D gene: -; CDR3 protein: CASSLGLGYTF; CDR3 DNA: TGTGCCAGCAGTTTGGGGCTTGGCTACACCTTC
J gene: TRBJ2-3; V gene: TRBV5-1; clone size: -; D gene: TRBD2; CDR3 protein: CASSLGLAGAPSTDTQYF; CDR3 DNA: TGCGCCAGCAGCTTGGGACTAGCGGGGGCCCCCAGCACAGATACGCAGTATTTT
J gene: TRBJ1-5; V gene: TRBV10-3; clone size: -; D gene: TRBD1; CDR3 protein: CAISGAGQVNQPQHF; CDR3 DNA: TGTGCCATCAGTGGGGCAGGACAGGTCAATCAGCCCCAGCATTTT
J gene: TRBJ1-4; V gene: TRBV6-6; clone size: -; D gene: -; CDR3 protein: CASSRPQRETNEKLFF; CDR3 DNA: TGTGCCAGCAGCCGCCCCCAGAGGGAAACTAATGAAAAACTGTTTTTT
J gene: TRBJ2-2; V gene: TRBV12-5; clone size: -; D gene: -; CDR3 protein: CASGLWTGELFF; CDR3 DNA: TGTGCTAGTGGTTTGTGGACTGGGGAGCTGTTTTTT
J gene: TRBJ2-5; V gene: TRBV4-1; clone size: -; D gene: -; CDR3 protein: CASSHGGMGMETQYF; CDR3 DNA: TGCGCCAGCAGCCATGGAGGCATGGGAATGGAGACCCAGTACTTC
J gene: TRBJ2-7; V gene: TRBV14; clone size: once; D gene: -; CDR3 protein: CASSQDKDCEQYF; CDR3 DNA: TGTGCCAGCAGCCAGGACAAGGACTGCGAGCAGTACTTC
J gene: TRBJ2-7; V gene: TRBV18; clone size: -; D gene: -; CDR3 protein: CASSPNGLYEQYF; CDR3 DNA: TGTGCCAGCTCACCAAACGGTCTCTACGAGCAGTACTTC
J gene: TRBJ2-7; V gene: TRBV28; clone size: -; D gene: -; CDR3 protein: CASSLGSYEQYF; CDR3 DNA: TGTGCCAGCAGTTTGGGTTCCTACGAGCAGTACTTC
J gene: TRBJ1-2; V gene: TRBV28; clone size: few; D gene: TRBD1; CDR3 protein: CASSRGQVGGYTF; CDR3 DNA: TGTGCCAGCAGCCGGGGACAGGTGGGAGGCTACACCTTC
J gene: TRBJ1-2; V gene: TRBV4-1; clone size: -; D gene: TRBD1; CDR3 protein: CASSQDRGGQGDGYTF; CDR3 DNA: TGCGCCAGCAGCCAAGATAGAGGCGGACAGGGAGATGGCTACACCTTC
J gene: TRBJ1-5; V gene: TRBV28; clone size: -; D gene: -; CDR3 protein: CASIGSNQPQHF; CDR3 DNA: TGTGCCAGCATCGGGTCCAATCAGCCCCAGCATTTT
J gene: TRBJ2-4; V gene: TRBV7-2; clone size: -; D gene: TRBD2; CDR3 protein: CASSLGVSGGPSKNIQYF; CDR3 DNA: TGTGCCAGCAGCTTAGGTGTTAGCGGGGGGCCCTCCAAAAACATTCAGTACTTC
J gene: TRBJ1-2; V gene: TRBV4-3; clone size: -; D gene: -; CDR3 protein: CASSQEKAHRIRDGYTF; CDR3 DNA: TGCGCCAGCAGCCAAGAAAAGGCCCACAGGATTCGGGATGGCTACACCTTC
J gene: TRBJ1-2; V gene: TRBV4-2; clone size: once; D gene: -; CDR3 protein: CASSQEGEDSLYGYTF; CDR3 DNA: TGTGCCAGCAGCCAAGAAGGTGAGGACAGCCTCTATGGCTACACCTTC
J gene: TRBJ1-2; V gene: TRBV11-3; clone size: -; D gene: -; CDR3 protein: CASSPDGSTRYGYTF; CDR3 DNA: TGTGCCAGCAGCCCTGACGGGTCCACTCGGTATGGCTACACCTTC
J gene: TRBJ2-7; V gene: TRBV11-3; clone size: -; D gene: TRBD1; CDR3 protein: CASSLGTGSYEQYF; CDR3 DNA: TGTGCCAGCAGCTTGGGGACAGGCTCATACGAGCAGTACTTC
J gene: TRBJ1-2; V gene: TRBV5-4; clone size: -; D gene: -; CDR3 protein: CASREQGRFYGYTF; CDR3 DNA: TGTGCCAGCAGGGAACAGGGCCGGTTCTATGGCTACACCTTC
J gene: TRBJ1-6; V gene: TRBV15; clone size: -; D gene: -; CDR3 protein: CATSRVRAEDNSPLHF; CDR3 DNA: TGTGCCACCAGCAGAGTACGGGCCGAGGATAATTCACCCCTCCACTTT
J gene: TRBJ2-2; V gene: TRBV4-1; clone size: -; D gene: -; CDR3 protein: CASSQDLLQVAGELFF; CDR3 DNA: TGCGCCAGCAGCCAAGATCTGCTACAGGTCGCCGGGGAGCTGTTTTTT
J gene: TRBJ2-7; V gene: TRBV10-1; clone size: -; D gene: TRBD1; CDR3 protein: CASRAPGGAFYEQYF; CDR3 DNA: TGCGCCAGCAGGGCCCCAGGGGGCGCCTTTTACGAGCAGTACTTC
J gene: TRBJ1-2; V gene: TRBV12-5; clone size: -; D gene: -; CDR3 protein: CASGTQGDGYTF; CDR3 DNA: TGTGCTAGTGGAACACAGGGTGACGGCTACACCTTC
J gene: TRBJ1-6; V gene: TRBV5-4; clone size: once; D gene: -; CDR3 protein: CASSSHGPDTPLHF; CDR3 DNA: TGTGCCAGCAGCTCCCACGGGCCTGATACACCCCTCCACTTT
J gene: TRBJ2-4; V gene: TRBV4-2; clone size: -; D gene: -; CDR3 protein: CASSHLHGGSKNIQYF; CDR3 DNA: TGTGCCAGCAGCCACCTACATGGGGGATCAAAAAACATTCAGTACTTC
J gene: TRBJ2-7; V gene: TRBV27; clone size: -; D gene: TRBD1; CDR3 protein: CASSPLGTEPYEQYF; CDR3 DNA: TGTGCCAGCAGTCCCCTCGGGACAGAGCCCTACGAGCAGTACTTC
J gene: TRBJ1-2; V gene: TRBV27; clone size: -; D gene: -; CDR3 protein: CASSLGGVHYGYTF; CDR3 DNA: TGTGCCAGCAGTTTGGGAGGGGTACACTATGGCTACACCTTC
J gene: TRBJ2-5; V gene: TRBV10-2; clone size: -; D gene: -; CDR3 protein: CASRSRGGLGEEETQYF; CDR3 DNA: TGCGCCAGCAGGTCACGCGGGGGCCTAGGGGAAGAAGAGACCCAGTACTTC
J gene: TRBJ1-2; V gene: TRBV29-1; clone size: -; D gene: -; CDR3 protein: CSVDSDSYF; CDR3 DNA: TGCAGCGTTGACTCGGACAGTTACTTC
J gene: TRBJ2-2; V gene: TRBV5-1; clone size: -; D gene: -; CDR3 protein: CASSFTGGLTGELFF; CDR3 DNA: TGCGCCAGCAGCTTTACGGGGGGCCTGACCGGGGAGCTGTTTTTT
J gene: TRBJ2-7; V gene: TRBV4-3; clone size: -; D gene: -; CDR3 protein: CASSQRFFGYEQYF; CDR3 DNA: TGCGCCAGCAGCCAAAGGTTTTTCGGGTACGAGCAGTACTTC
J gene: TRBJ2-2; V gene: TRBV7-2; clone size: -; D gene: TRBD2; CDR3 protein: CASSSRLAAGELFF; CDR3 DNA: TGTGCCAGCAGCTCGAGACTAGCGGCCGGGGAGCTGTTTTTT
J gene: TRBJ2-7; V gene: TRBV27; clone size: -; D gene: -; CDR3 protein: CASSYRPGPAYEQYF; CDR3 DNA: TGTGCCAGCAGCTATAGACCGGGACCGGCCTACGAGCAGTACTTC
J gene: TRBJ1-1; V gene: TRBV4-3; clone size: -; D gene: TRBD1; CDR3 protein: CASSPGQGNTEAFF; CDR3 DNA: TGCGCCAGCAGCCCGGGACAGGGCAACACTGAAGCTTTCTTT
J gene: TRBJ2-7; V gene: TRBV4-3; clone size: -; D gene: -; CDR3 protein: CASSPLTGSYEQYF; CDR3 DNA: TGCGCCAGCAGCCCCCTGACAGGTTCCTACGAGCAGTACTTC